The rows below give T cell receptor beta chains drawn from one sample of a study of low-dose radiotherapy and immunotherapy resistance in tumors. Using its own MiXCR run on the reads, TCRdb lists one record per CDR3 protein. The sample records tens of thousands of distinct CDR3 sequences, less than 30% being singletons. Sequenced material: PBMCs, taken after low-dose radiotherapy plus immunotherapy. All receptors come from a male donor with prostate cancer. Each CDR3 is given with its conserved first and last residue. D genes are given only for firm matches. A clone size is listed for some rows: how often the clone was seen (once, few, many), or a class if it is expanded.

TGCGCCAGCAGCTTGGACCGTGTCGATGAAGCTTTCTTT	CASSLDRVDEAFF	-	-	TRBV5-1	TRBJ1-1
TGTGCCAGCAGTCGAAGGGAGGGAAAGCCCCAGCATTTT	CASSRREGKPQHF	many	-	TRBV3-1	TRBJ1-5
TGTGCCAGCAGCTTAGTTATCTCGCCCAGCACAGATACGCAGTATTTT	CASSLVISPSTDTQYF	many	-	TRBV7-2	TRBJ2-3
TGTGCCAGCAGCGCTGACGGCCGGGGATCGCCCCAGCATTTT	CASSADGRGSPQHF	-	-	TRBV9	TRBJ1-5
TGTGCCAGCAGCCAAGATCCCGGGAGGGCCAATGAGCAGTTCTTC	CASSQDPGRANEQFF	many	TRBD2	TRBV3-1	TRBJ2-1
TGTGCCAGCAGCCTCTTAGGGGGGCGAGGGAAGCAGTTCTTC	CASSLLGGRGKQFF	-	-	TRBV12-3/TRBV12-4	TRBJ2-1
TGTGCCTGGAGTGGAGGGCGGTACGAGCAGTACTTC	CAWSGGRYEQYF	-	-	TRBV30	TRBJ2-7
TGTGCCAGCAGTCGTCCTGGACAGTCCGACGAGCAGTACTTC	CASSRPGQSDEQYF	-	-	TRBV27	TRBJ2-7
TGTGCCAGCAGTGAAATAGTCCAGAACACTGAGGCTTTCTTT	CASSEIVQNTEAFF	-	-	TRBV28	TRBJ1-1
TGTGCCAGTAGATCGGGGGAGCGACAGCCCCAGCATTTT	CASRSGERQPQHF	-	-	TRBV19	TRBJ1-5
TGTGCCAGCAGTGAACTGGGAGGAACCTACGAGCAGTACTTC	CASSELGGTYEQYF	-	-	TRBV6-1	TRBJ2-7
TGCGCCAGCAGTGATACAGGGAATGAGCAGTTCTTC	CASSDTGNEQFF	many	-	TRBV6-1	TRBJ2-1
TGTGCCAGCAGCCGAGGACAGGGTGGAAGCACCGGGGAGCTGTTTTTT	CASSRGQGGSTGELFF	many	TRBD1	TRBV14	TRBJ2-2
TGTGCCAGCAGTTTAAGGGCGGGGACGGGAGATACGCAGTATTTT	CASSLRAGTGDTQYF	once	-	TRBV28	TRBJ2-3
TGCAGCGTTGATGGGACTAGCACAGATACGCAGTATTTT	CSVDGTSTDTQYF	many	-	TRBV29-1	TRBJ2-3
TGTGCCAGCACCAACGGCCCAGATACGCAGTATTTT	CASTNGPDTQYF	once	-	TRBV6-2/TRBV6-3	TRBJ2-3
TGCAGTGCTGTGCGACAGGGGATAGGGGAGCTGTTTTTT	CSAVRQGIGELFF	many	TRBD1	TRBV20-1	TRBJ2-2
TGCGCCAGCAGGAGCACGCGCGGGGGGGGCTCCTACAATGAGCAGTTCTTC	CASRSTRGGGSYNEQFF	many	TRBD2	TRBV4-1	TRBJ2-1
TGTGCCAGCAGTTTACCCGGGACAGGGGACAATCAGCCCCAGCATTTT	CASSLPGTGDNQPQHF	few	TRBD1	TRBV28	TRBJ1-5
TGTGCCAGCTCACCCCCCGGGACAGACGAGCAGTACTTC	CASSPPGTDEQYF	-	TRBD1	TRBV18	TRBJ2-7
TGTGCCAGCAGTAATCCCCGGGACAGGAACCGGGAGACCCAGTACTTC	CASSNPRDRNRETQYF	many	TRBD1	TRBV2	TRBJ2-5
TGTGCCAGTAGTAACGGACAGGGTCTTGGCTACACCTTC	CASSNGQGLGYTF	-	TRBD1	TRBV19	TRBJ1-2
TGCGCCAGCAGCTTGGCGGAGGGGGCTCTCTACGAGCAGTACTTC	CASSLAEGALYEQYF	few	-	TRBV5-1	TRBJ2-7
TGTGCCAGCAGCTCTGAGGGGGGACTATGGGAGACCCAGTACTTC	CASSSEGGLWETQYF	many	-	TRBV3-1	TRBJ2-5
TGTGCCAGCAGTTCAACTCCTAGAAACACCATATATTTT	CASSSTPRNTIYF	many	-	TRBV12-3/TRBV12-4	TRBJ1-3
TGCGCCAGCAGCTACGGGATTGTCAATGAGCAGTTCTTC	CASSYGIVNEQFF	many	-	TRBV5-1	TRBJ2-1
TGCGCCAGCAGCGTGAGGACTAGCGGGAGTACCTACGAGCAGTACTTC	CASSVRTSGSTYEQYF	many	TRBD2	TRBV5-1	TRBJ2-7
TGTGCCAGCAGCCCGGGGCAGGGGCTTGAGCAGTTCTTC	CASSPGQGLEQFF	many	-	TRBV28	TRBJ2-1
TGTGCCAGCACCTCTAGCGGGAGGGCCTCCTACAATGAGCAGTTCTTC	CASTSSGRASYNEQFF	many	TRBD2	TRBV6-6	TRBJ2-1
TGTGCCAGCAGTAAGGACAGTTACAATGAGCAGTTCTTC	CASSKDSYNEQFF	few	-	TRBV6-2/TRBV6-3	TRBJ2-1
TGTGCCAGCAGCCCCAGGGGCCCAGATACGCAGTATTTT	CASSPRGPDTQYF	many	-	TRBV7-6	TRBJ2-3
TGTGCCAGCTTCGAGGCCTCGGGTGAGCAGTTCTTC	CASFEASGEQFF	many	-	TRBV6-6	TRBJ2-1
TGCGCCAGCAGCCAAGACAAGGGGGCCGATGAGCAGTTCTTC	CASSQDKGADEQFF	medium-sized	TRBD1	TRBV4-3	TRBJ2-1
TGTGCCAGCAGACTGGGACAGACCTATTCACCCCTCCACTTT	CASRLGQTYSPLHF	once	TRBD1	TRBV28	TRBJ1-6
TGCAGTGCTAGAGATCTCGAGACAGGGGGCGGAAACAATGAGCAGTTCTTC	CSARDLETGGGNNEQFF	-	TRBD1	TRBV20-1	TRBJ2-1
TGTGCCAGCCGTCCTAGCTCCTACGAGCAGTACTTC	CASRPSSYEQYF	many	-	TRBV28	TRBJ2-7
TGTGCCAGCAGTGGAGCCGGACTTAACACCGGGGAGCTGTTTTTT	CASSGAGLNTGELFF	few	-	TRBV28	TRBJ2-2
TGTGCCAGCAGGGGGACAGGGTCCGAGCAGTACTTC	CASRGTGSEQYF	once	TRBD1	TRBV28	TRBJ2-7
TGCAGTGCTAGCTCGACAGGACAGGGCCAAGAGACCCAGTACTTC	CSASSTGQGQETQYF	many	TRBD1	TRBV20-1	TRBJ2-5
TGTGCCAGCAGACAGAGGGGGGAATACGGTGGCTACACCTTC	CASRQRGEYGGYTF	medium-sized	-	TRBV5-1	TRBJ1-2
TGTGCCAGCAGCCCCGGGACTAGCGGGGGCGCTGGGCACTTC	CASSPGTSGGAGHF	many	TRBD2	TRBV9	TRBJ2-7
TGTGCCAGTGGACAGTGGGGGGAGGGGGCGGGGGCTTTCTTT	CASGQWGEGAGAFF	many	TRBD1	TRBV12-3/TRBV12-4	TRBJ1-1
TGCGCCAGCGCCAAGACTAGCGGGCCAACAGATACGCAGTATTTT	CASAKTSGPTDTQYF	medium-sized	TRBD2	TRBV5-1	TRBJ2-3
TGTGCCAGCAGTTTAGGAGGGACTTTCTATGGCTACACCTTC	CASSLGGTFYGYTF	many	-	TRBV12-3/TRBV12-4	TRBJ1-2
TGCAGCGTTGATTTAATGGGATACAGGGGGCTAGAGACCCAGTACTTC	CSVDLMGYRGLETQYF	many	TRBD1	TRBV29-1	TRBJ2-5
TGTGCCAGCAGTGAAGCCTGGAGCAATCAGCCCCAGCATTTT	CASSEAWSNQPQHF	many	-	TRBV6-1	TRBJ1-5
TGTGCCTGGAGTGTATTAACTGAAGCTTTCTTT	CAWSVLTEAFF	many	-	TRBV30	TRBJ1-1
TGTGCCAGCAGTAGGGGGCGGGGGAATGAGCAGTTCTTC	CASSRGRGNEQFF	-	-	TRBV6-2/TRBV6-3	TRBJ2-1
TGTGCCAGCAGCCAGGACCGGGGCGCCTACGAGCAGTACTTC	CASSQDRGAYEQYF	many	-	TRBV14	TRBJ2-7
TGTGCCAGCAGCTTGGGCTTTTCGACTAGCCAAGAGACCCAGTACTTC	CASSLGFSTSQETQYF	-	-	TRBV5-6	TRBJ2-5
TGCAGTGCTAGGATTAGCGCCACGGAGAACATTCAGTACTTC	CSARISATENIQYF	many	-	TRBV20-1	TRBJ2-4
TGCGCCAGCAGTCAATCGAGGGGGGAGGGCTACACCTTC	CASSQSRGEGYTF	few	-	TRBV23-1	TRBJ1-2
TGCAGTGCTAGAGTTGCGGCGCCTAACTATGGCTACACCTTC	CSARVAAPNYGYTF	few	-	TRBV20-1	TRBJ1-2
TGTGCCAGCAGTTTCGGGAGTGGCTCCTACGAGCAGTACTTC	CASSFGSGSYEQYF	many	-	TRBV12-3/TRBV12-4	TRBJ2-7